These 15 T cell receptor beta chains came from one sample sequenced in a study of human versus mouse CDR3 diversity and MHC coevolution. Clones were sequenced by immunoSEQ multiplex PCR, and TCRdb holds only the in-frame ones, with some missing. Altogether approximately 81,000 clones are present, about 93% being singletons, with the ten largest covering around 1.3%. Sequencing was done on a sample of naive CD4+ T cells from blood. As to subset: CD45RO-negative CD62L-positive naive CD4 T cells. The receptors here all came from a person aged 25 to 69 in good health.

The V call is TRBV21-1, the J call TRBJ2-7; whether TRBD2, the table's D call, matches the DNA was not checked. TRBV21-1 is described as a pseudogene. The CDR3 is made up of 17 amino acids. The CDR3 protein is CASSKNRSAGRPLFEYF. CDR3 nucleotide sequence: TGTGCCAGCAGCAAAAACCGCTCGGCGGGCCGACCCCTTTTTGAGTACTTC.

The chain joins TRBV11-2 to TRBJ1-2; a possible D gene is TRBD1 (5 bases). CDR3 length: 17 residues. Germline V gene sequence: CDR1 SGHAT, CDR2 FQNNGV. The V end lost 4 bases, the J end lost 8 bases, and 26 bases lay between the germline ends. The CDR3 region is CASSSQIGAPLHSGYTF. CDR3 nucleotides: TGTGCCAGCAGCTCGCAAATAGGGGCACCCCTGCATTCCGGCTACACCTTC.

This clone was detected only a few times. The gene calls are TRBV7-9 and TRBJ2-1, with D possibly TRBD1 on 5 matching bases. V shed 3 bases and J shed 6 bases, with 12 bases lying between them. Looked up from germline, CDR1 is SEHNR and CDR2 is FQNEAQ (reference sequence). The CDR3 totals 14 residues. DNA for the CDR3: TGTGCCAGCAGCTTGTTTCCGGACATCAATGAGCAGTTCTTC. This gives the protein CASSLFPDINEQFF. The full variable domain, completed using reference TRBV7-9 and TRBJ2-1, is DTGVSQNPRHKITKRGQNVTFRCDPISEHNRLYWYRQTLGQGPEFLTYFQNEAQLEKSRLLSDRFSAERPKGSFSTLEIQRTEQGDSAMYLCASSLFPDINEQFFGPGTRLTVL.

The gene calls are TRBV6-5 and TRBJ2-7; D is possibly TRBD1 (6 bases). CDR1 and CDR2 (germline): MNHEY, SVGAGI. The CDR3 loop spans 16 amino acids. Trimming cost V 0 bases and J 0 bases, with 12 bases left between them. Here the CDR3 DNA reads TGTGCCAGCAGTTACTCGAGGGCAGGGGCCTCCTACGAGCAGTACTTC. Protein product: CASSYSRAGASYEQYF.

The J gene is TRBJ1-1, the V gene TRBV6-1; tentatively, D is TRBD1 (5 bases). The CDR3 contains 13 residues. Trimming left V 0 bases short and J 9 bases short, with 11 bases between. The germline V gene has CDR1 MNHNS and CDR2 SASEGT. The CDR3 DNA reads TGTGCCAGCAGTGAAGCCGCCCGGGGGAAAGCTTTCTTT. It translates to CASSEAARGKAFF.

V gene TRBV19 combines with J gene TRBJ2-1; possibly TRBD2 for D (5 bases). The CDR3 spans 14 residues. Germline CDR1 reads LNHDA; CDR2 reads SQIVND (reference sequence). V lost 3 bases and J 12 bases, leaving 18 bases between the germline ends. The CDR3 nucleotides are TGTGCCAGTAGTATCCCAACTAGTAGCTTGGGGCAGTTCTTC. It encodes CASSIPTSSLGQFF.

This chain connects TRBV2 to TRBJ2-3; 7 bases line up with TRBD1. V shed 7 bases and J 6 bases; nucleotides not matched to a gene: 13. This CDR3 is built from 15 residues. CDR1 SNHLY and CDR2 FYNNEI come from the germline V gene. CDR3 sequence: CASTPRTGALDTQYF. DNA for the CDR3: TGTGCCAGCACCCCCAGGACAGGCGCATTGGATACGCAGTATTTT.

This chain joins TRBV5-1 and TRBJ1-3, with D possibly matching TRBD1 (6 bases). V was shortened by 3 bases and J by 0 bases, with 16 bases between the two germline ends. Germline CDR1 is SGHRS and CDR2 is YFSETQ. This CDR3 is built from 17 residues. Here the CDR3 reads CASSSLPGHLSGNTIYF. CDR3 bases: TGCGCCAGCAGCTCCCTGCCGGGACACCTCTCTGGAAACACCATATATTTT.

The DNA for the CDR3 is TGTGCCAGCAGTTACCTCCCAGTGGACACTGAAGCTTTCTTT. Its protein is CASSYLPVDTEAFF. The chain combines TRBV6-5 with TRBJ1-1; D not resolved. Germline CDR1 and CDR2: MNHEY and SVGAGI. V lost 2 bases to trimming and J lost 3 bases, with 10 bases between them. The CDR3 is made up of 14 amino acids.

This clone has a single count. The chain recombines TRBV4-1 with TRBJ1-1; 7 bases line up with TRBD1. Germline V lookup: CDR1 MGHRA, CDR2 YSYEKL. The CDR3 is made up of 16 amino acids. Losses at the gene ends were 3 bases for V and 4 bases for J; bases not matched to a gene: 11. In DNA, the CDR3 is TGCGCCAGCAGCCAGGAGGGGGCCCCGAGGGGCACTGAAGCTTTCTTT. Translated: CASSQEGAPRGTEAFF.

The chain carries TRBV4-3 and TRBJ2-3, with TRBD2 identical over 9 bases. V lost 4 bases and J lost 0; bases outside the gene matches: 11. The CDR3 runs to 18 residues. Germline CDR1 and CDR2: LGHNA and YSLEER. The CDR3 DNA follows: TGCGCCAGCAGCCGAGCTCGGGGAGCGGGGGGAAGCACAGATACGCAGTATTTT. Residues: CASSRARGAGGSTDTQYF.

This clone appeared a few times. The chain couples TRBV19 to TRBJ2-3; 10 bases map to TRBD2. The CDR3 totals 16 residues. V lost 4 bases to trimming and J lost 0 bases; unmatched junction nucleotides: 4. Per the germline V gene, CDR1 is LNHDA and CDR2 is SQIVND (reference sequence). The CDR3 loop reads CASSTLAGGSTDTQYF. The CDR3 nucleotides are TGTGCCAGTAGTACATTAGCGGGAGGTAGCACAGATACGCAGTATTTT.

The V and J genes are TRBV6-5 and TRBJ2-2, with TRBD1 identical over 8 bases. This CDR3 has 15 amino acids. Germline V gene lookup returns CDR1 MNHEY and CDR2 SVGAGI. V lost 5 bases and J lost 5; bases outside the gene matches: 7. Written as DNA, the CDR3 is TGTGCCAGCAGTGTCAGGGGGCGCCCGACCGGGGAGCTGTTTTTT. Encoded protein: CASSVRGRPTGELFF.

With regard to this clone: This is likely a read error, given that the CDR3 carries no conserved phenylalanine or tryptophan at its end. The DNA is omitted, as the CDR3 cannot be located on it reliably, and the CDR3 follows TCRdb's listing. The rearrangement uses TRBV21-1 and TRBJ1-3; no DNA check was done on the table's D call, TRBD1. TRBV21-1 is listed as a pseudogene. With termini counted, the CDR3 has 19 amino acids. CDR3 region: CASSKDWRQGPFPWNTIYL.

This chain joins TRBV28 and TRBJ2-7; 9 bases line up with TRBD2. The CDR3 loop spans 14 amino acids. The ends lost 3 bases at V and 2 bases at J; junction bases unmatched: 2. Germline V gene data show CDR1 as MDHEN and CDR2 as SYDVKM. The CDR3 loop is CASSFLAGAYEQYF. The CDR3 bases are TGTGCCAGCAGTTTCTTAGCGGGGGCCTACGAGCAGTACTTC.